This is a list of T cell receptor beta chains from one sample in a study of monozygotic twins with inflammatory bowel disease. Reprocessing the 5' RACE reads, TCRdb reports a single entry for every CDR3 protein and omits DNA. Here the sample table reports 440,000 or so distinct CDR3 sequences. The sequenced material came from blood. Receptors were obtained from a human donor with ulcerative colitis or Crohn's disease, or a healthy co-twin of an affected twin (not recorded which). Each CDR3 is given with its conserved first and last residue. Each record gives: CDR3 length, V gene, J gene, CDR3 protein.

>13|TRBV25-1|TRBJ1-2
CASSGWDSYGYTF
>14|TRBV5-4|TRBJ2-1
CASSLSGGANEQFF
>21|TRBV6-2/TRBV6-3|TRBJ2-1
CASSSPWEPGLAGGKINEQFF
>11|TRBV28|TRBJ1-5
CASGRLVPQHF
>13|TRBV7-2|TRBJ2-4
CASSFHTEGIQYF
>15|TRBV7-2|TRBJ2-3
CASTKAGGVGDTQYF
>15|TRBV6-2/TRBV6-3|TRBJ1-5
CASSYTTGARQPQHF
>15|TRBV6-2/TRBV6-3|TRBJ2-1
CASRTGLAGVIEQFF
>17|TRBV27|TRBJ1-4
CASSSQVGTATNEKLFF
>15|TRBV12-3/TRBV12-4|TRBJ2-7
CASSLGGRLNYEQYF
>14|TRBV20-1|TRBJ1-4
CSAATVATNEKLFF
>14|TRBV12-3/TRBV12-4|TRBJ2-5
CASSRGRYQETQYF
>16|TRBV2|TRBJ2-7
CASVRIERGSSYEQYF
>14|TRBV5-1|TRBJ1-6
CASSPGGLYSPLHF
>14|TRBV20-1|TRBJ2-7
CSVPPGTGGWEQYF
>16|TRBV7-9|TRBJ1-6
CASGSKLGANNSPLHF
>18|TRBV7-3|TRBJ2-1
CASSLGPGTRGKYNEQFF
>14|TRBV19|TRBJ2-5
CASSIGRVQETQYF
>15|TRBV5-6|TRBJ2-1
CASLVGGNSRNEQFF
>17|TRBV4-3|TRBJ2-7
CASSQDGGTGALGEQYF
>13|TRBV20-1|TRBJ2-7
CSARGTGTGEQYF